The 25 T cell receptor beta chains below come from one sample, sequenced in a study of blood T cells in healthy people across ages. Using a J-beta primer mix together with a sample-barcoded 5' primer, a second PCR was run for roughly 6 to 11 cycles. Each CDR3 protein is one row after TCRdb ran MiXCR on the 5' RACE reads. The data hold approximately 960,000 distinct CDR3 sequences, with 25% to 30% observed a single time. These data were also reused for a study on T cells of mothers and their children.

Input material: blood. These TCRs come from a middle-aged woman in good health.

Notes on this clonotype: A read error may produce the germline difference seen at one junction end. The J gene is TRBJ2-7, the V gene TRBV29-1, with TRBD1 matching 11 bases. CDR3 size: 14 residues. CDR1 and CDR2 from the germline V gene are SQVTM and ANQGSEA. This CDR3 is CGVGTGQGAYEQYF. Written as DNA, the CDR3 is TGCGGCGTCGGAACGGGACAGGGGGCCTACGAGCAGTACTTC.

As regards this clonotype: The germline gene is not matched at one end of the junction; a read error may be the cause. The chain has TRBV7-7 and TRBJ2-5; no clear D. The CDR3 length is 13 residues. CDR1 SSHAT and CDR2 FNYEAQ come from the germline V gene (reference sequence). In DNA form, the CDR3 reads TGTGCTAGCAGCCTCCTCTTTACGGAGACCCAGTACTTC. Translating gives CASSLLFTETQYF.

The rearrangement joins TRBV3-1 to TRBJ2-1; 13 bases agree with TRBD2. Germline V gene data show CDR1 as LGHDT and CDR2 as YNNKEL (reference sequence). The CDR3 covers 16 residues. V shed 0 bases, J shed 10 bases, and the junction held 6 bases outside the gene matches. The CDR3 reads CASSQEGLAGSGEQFF. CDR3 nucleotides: TGTGCCAGCAGCCAAGAGGGACTAGCGGGATCGGGGGAGCAGTTCTTC.

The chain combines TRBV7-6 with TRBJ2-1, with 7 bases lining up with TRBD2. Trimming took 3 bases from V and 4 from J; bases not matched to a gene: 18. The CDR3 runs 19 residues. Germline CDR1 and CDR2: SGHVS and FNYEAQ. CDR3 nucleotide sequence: TGTGCCAGCAGCTTCCTAAGCCGAGGGGCGGGGGTTTCATACAATGAGCAGTTCTTC. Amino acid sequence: CASSFLSRGAGVSYNEQFF.

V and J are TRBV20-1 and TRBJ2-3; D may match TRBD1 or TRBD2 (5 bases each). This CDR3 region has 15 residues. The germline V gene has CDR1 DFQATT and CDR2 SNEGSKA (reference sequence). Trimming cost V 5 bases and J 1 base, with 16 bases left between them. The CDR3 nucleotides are TGCAGTGCTGCCGAGGGGACGGGTGGCACAGATACGCAGTATTTT. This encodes CSAAEGTGGTDTQYF.

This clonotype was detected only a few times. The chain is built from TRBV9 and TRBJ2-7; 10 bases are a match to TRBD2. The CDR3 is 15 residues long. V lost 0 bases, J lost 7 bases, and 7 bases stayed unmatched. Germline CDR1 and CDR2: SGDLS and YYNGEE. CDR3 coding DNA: TGTGCCAGCAGCGTAGACCCTAGCGGGGGAAGAGAGCAGTACTTC. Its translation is CASSVDPSGGREQYF.

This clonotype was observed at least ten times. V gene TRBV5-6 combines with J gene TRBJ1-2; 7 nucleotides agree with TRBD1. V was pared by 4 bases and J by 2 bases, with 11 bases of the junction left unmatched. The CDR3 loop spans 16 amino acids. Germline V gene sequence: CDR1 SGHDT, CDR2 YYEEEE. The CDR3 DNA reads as TGTGCCAGCAGCCTCGACCCCCGGGACAGAAACTATGGCTACACCTTC. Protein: CASSLDPRDRNYGYTF.

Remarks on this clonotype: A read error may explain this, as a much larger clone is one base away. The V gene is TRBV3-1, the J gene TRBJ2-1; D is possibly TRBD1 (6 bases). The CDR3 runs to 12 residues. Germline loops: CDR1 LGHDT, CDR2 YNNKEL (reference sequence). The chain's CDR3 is CTSSQAGDEQFF. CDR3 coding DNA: TGTACCAGCAGCCAAGCAGGGGATGAGCAGTTCTTC.

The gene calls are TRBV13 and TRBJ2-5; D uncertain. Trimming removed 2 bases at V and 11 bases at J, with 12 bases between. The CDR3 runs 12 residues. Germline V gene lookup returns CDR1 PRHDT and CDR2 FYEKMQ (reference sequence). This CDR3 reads CASSLTSSRQYF. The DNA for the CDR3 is TGTGCCAGCAGCTTAACAAGTTCAAGGCAGTACTTC.

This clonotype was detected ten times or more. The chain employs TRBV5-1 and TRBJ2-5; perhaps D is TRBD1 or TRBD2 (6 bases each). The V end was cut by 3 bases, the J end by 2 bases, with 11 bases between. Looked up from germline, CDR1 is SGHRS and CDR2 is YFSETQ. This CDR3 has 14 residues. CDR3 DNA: TGCGCCAGCAGCTCGGGGGCGGGTCAAGAGACCCAGTACTTC. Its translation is CASSSGAGQETQYF.

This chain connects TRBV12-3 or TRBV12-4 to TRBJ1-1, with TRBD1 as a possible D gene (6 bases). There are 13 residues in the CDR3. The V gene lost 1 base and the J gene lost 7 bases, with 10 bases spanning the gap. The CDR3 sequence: CASSLGGQYEAFF. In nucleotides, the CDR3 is TGTGCCAGCAGTTTAGGCGGACAGTATGAAGCTTTCTTT.

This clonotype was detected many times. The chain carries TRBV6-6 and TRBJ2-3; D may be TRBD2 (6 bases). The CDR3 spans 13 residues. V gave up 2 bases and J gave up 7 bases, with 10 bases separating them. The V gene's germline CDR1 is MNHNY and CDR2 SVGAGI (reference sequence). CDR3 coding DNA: TGTGCCAGCAGTTACCGGGACTCTAATACGCAGTATTTT. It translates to CASSYRDSNTQYF.

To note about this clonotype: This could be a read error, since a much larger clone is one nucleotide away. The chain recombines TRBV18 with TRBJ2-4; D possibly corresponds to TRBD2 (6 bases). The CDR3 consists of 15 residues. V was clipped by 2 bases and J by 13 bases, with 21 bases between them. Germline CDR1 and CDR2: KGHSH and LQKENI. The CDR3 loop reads CASSPGANVGGEQYF. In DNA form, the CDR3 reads TGTGCCAGCTCACCAGGGGCCAACGTAGGAGGGGAGCAGTACTTC.

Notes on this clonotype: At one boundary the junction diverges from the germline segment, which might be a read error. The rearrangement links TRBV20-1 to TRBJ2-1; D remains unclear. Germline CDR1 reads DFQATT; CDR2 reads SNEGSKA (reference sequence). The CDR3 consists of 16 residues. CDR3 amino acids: CNAREVLYGSYNEQFF. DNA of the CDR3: TGCAATGCTAGAGAGGTTCTTTACGGCTCCTACAATGAGCAGTTCTTC.

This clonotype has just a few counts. CDR3 loop: CASSQGQLKTEAFF. The CDR3 coding sequence is TGTGCCAGCAGCCAGGGACAGTTAAAAACTGAAGCTTTCTTT. The chain couples TRBV7-9 to TRBJ1-1; 7 positions match TRBD1. V was pared by 5 bases and J by 5 bases, with 8 bases of the junction left unmatched. CDR3 length: 14 residues. Germline CDR1 reads SEHNR; CDR2 reads FQNEAQ (reference sequence).

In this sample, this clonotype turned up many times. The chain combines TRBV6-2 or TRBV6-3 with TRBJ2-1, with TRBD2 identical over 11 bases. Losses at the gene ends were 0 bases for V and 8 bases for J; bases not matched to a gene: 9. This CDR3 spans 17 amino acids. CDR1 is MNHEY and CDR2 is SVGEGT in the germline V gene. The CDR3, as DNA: TGTGCCAGCAGTTACTCAAGGACTAGCGGGCCTGTCGATGAGCAGTTCTTC. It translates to CASSYSRTSGPVDEQFF.

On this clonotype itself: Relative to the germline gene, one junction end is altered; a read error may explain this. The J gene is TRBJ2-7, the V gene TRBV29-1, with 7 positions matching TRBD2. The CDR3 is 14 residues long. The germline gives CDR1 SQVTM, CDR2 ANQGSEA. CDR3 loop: CSVLARGIHYGQYF. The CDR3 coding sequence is TGCAGCGTTCTCGCGCGGGGGATTCACTACGGGCAGTACTTC.

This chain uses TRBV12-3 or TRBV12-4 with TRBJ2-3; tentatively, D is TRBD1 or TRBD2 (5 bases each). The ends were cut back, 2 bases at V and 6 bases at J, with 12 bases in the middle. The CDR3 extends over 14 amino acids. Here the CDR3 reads CASSLTRGWDTQYF. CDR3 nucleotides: TGTGCCAGCAGTTTAACCCGGGGCTGGGATACGCAGTATTTT.

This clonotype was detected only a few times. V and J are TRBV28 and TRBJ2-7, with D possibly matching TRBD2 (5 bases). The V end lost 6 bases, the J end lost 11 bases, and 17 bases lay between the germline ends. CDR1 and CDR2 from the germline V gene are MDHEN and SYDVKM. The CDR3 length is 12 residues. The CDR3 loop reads CASSPRGLEEYF. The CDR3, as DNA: TGTGCCAGCAGCCCGCGAGGCTTGGAGGAGTACTTC.

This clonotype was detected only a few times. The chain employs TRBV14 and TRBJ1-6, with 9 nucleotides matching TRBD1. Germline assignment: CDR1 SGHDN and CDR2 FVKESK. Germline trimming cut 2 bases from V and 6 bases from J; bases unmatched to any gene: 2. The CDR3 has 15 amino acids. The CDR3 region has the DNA TGTGCCAGCAGCCAACGGGGACAGGGTAATTCACCCCTCCACTTT. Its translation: CASSQRGQGNSPLHF.

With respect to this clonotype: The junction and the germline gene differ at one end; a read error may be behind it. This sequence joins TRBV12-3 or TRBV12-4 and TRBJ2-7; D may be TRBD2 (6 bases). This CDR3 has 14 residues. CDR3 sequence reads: CVSSLLGGPYEQYF. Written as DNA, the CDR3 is TGTGTCAGCAGCCTCCTCGGGGGACCCTACGAGCAGTACTTC.

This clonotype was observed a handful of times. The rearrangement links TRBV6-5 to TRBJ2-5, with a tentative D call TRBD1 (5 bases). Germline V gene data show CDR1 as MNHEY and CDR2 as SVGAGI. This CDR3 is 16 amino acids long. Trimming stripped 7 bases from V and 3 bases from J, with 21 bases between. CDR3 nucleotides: TGTGCCAGCAAATCCCAGGGAAGGGCAGACAAAGAGACCCAGTACTTC. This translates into CASKSQGRADKETQYF.

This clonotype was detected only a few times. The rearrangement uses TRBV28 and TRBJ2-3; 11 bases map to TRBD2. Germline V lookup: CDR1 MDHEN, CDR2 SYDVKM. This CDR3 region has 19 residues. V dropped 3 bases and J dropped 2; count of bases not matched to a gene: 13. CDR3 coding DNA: TGTGCCAGCAGTTTGGTCGGTAGCGGGGGGGCCAGGGACACAGATACGCAGTATTTT. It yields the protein CASSLVGSGGARDTDTQYF.

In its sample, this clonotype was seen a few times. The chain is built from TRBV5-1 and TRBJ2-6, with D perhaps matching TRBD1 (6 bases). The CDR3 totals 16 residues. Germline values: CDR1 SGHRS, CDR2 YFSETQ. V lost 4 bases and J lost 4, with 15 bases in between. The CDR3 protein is CASSALQGVGANVLTF. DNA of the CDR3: TGCGCCAGCAGCGCCCTACAGGGCGTGGGGGCCAACGTCCTGACTTTC. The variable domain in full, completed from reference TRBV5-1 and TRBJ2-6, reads KAGVTQTPRYLIKTRGQQVTLSCSPISGHRSVSWYQQTPGQGLQFLFEYFSETQRNKGNFPGRFSGRQFSNSRSEMNVSTLELGDSALYLCASSALQGVGANVLTFGAGSRLTVL.

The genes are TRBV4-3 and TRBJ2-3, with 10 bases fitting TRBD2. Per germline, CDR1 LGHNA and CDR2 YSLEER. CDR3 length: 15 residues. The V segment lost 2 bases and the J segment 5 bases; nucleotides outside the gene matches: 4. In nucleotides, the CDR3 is TGCGCCAGCAGCCAAAGCGGGGGGGCTTTAGATACGCAGTATTTT. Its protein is CASSQSGGALDTQYF.